These 5 T cell receptor beta chains came from one sample sequenced in a study of shared clonotypes between healthy human individuals. CD45RO-negative, CCR7-selected cells formed the naive CD8 fraction, which excluded terminally differentiated effector memory CD45RA+ cells. Repertoires were generated with immunoSEQ multiplex PCR, while TCRdb's copy carries only in-frame clones and drops some. The sample has around 610,000 clones, roughly 96% seen once; the top ten hold about 0.12%. The sequencing sample was made of naive CD8+ T cells sorted from blood. The receptors stem from a woman younger than 45 in good health.

The V call is TRBV30, the J call TRBJ2-1, with TRBD2 matching 7 bases. The junction had 5 bases not matched to a gene; V was cut back by 2 bases and J by 4 bases. Germline CDR1 and CDR2: GTSNPN and SVGIG (reference sequence). There are 14 residues in the CDR3. For the CDR3, the DNA is TGTGCCTGGAGTTCGCTAGCGGAGTACAATGAGCAGTTCTTC. The encoded protein is CAWSSLAEYNEQFF.

CDR3 loop: CASGWGGHGSGELFF. The CDR3 nucleotides are TGTGCCAGTGGTTGGGGGGGACACGGGTCCGGGGAGCTGTTTTTT. The chain joins TRBV6-1 to TRBJ2-2, with a tentative D call TRBD2 (7 bases). Germline CDR1 MNHNS, CDR2 SASEGT. The CDR3 spans 15 residues. V shed 9 bases and J shed 6 bases, with 20 bases lying between them.

The chain has TRBV19 and TRBJ1-5; D is ambiguous. V lost 7 bases and J 2 bases, leaving 12 bases between the germline ends. CDR3 size: 14 residues. Germline CDR1 LNHDA, CDR2 SQIVND (reference sequence). This chain's CDR3 is CASNVGFGNQPQHF. CDR3 sequence (DNA): TGTGCCAGTAATGTAGGCTTTGGCAATCAGCCCCAGCATTTT.

The chain employs TRBV27 and TRBJ1-1, with a possible D match to TRBD1 (5 bases). The CDR3 runs to 13 residues. From germline, CDR1 is MNHEY and CDR2 SMNVEV (reference sequence). V was clipped by 3 bases and J by 7 bases, with 12 bases between them. The CDR3 spells CASSFGTPGEAFF. The CDR3 DNA is TGTGCCAGCAGTTTCGGGACTCCGGGTGAAGCTTTCTTT.

CDR3 coding DNA: TGTGCCAGCAGCTTAGCGCCCGTGGTATACAATGAGCAGTTCTTC. This translates into CASSLAPVVYNEQFF. This chain uses TRBV7-7 with TRBJ2-1; no reliable D call. CDR3 size: 15 residues. Trimming took off 0 bases at V and 4 bases at J, with 10 bases between the two ends. Germline-derived CDR1 and CDR2 are SSHAT and FNYEAQ (reference sequence).